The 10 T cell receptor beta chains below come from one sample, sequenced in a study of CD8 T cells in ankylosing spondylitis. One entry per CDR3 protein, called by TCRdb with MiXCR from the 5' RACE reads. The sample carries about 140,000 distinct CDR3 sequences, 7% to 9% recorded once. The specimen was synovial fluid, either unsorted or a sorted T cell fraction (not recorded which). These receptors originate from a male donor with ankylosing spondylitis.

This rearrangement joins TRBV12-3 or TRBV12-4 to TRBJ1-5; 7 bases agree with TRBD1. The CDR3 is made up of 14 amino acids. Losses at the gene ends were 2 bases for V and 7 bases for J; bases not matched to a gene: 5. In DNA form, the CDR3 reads TGTGCCAGCAGTTTAAAGGGGGCTTGGCAGCCCCAGCATTTT. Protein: CASSLKGAWQPQHF.

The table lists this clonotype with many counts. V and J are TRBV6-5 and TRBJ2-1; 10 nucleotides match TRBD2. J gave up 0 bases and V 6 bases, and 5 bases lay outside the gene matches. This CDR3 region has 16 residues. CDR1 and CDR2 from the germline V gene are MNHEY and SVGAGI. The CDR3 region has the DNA TGTGCCAGCAGAAGAGCGGGGGGGAGCTCCTACAATGAGCAGTTCTTC. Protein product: CASRRAGGSSYNEQFF.

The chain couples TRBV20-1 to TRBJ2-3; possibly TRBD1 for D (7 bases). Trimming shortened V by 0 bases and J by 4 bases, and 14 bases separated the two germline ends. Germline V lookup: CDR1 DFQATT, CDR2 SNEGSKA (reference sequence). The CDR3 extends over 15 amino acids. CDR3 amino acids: CSARDRVRGADTQYF. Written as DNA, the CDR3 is TGCAGTGCTAGAGATCGGGTCAGGGGGGCAGATACGCAGTATTTT.

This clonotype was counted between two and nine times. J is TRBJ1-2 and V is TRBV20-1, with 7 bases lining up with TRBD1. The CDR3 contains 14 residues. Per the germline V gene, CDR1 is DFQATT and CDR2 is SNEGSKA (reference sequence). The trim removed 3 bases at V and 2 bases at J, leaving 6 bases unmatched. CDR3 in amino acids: CSASVLQGNYGYTF. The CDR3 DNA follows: TGCAGTGCTAGTGTGCTACAGGGGAACTATGGCTACACCTTC.

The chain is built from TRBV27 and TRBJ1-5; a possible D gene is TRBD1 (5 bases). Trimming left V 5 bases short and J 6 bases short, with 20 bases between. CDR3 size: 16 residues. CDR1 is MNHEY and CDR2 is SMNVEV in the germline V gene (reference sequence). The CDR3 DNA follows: TGTGCCAGCAGTCCTAAGGTTTGGGAGGGGAGTCAGCCCCAGCATTTT. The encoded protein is CASSPKVWEGSQPQHF.

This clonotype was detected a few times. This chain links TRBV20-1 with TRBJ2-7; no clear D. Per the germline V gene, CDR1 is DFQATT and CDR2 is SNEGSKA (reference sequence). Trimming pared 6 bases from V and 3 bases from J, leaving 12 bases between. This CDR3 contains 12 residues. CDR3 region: CSARGIYYEQYF. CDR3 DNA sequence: TGCAGTGCCCGAGGCATATACTACGAGCAGTACTTC.

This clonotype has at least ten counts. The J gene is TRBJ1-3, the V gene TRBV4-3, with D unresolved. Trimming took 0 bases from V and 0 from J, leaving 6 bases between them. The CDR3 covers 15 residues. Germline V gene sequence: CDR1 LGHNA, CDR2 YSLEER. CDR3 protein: CASSQDPDSGNTIYF. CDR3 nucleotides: TGCGCCAGCAGCCAAGATCCAGACTCTGGAAACACCATATATTTT.

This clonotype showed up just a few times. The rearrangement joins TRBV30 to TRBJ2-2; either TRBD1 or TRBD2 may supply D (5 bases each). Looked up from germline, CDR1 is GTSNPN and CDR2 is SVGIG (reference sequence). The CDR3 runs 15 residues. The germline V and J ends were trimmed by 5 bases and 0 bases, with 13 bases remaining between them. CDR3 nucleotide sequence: TGTGCCTGGGAGGGATCGGGGCCGAACACCGGGGAGCTGTTTTTT. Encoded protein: CAWEGSGPNTGELFF.

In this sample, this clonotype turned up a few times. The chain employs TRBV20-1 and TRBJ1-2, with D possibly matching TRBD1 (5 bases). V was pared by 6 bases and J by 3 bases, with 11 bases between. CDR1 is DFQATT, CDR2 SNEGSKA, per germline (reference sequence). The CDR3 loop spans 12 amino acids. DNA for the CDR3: TGCAGTGCGCGGTCCAGGGACTATGGCTACACCTTC. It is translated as CSARSRDYGYTF.

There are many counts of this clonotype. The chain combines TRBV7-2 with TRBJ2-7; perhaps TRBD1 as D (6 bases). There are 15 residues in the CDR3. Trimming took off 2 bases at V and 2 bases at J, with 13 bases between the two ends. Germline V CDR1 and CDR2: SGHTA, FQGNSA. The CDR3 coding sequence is TGTGCCAGCAGCTTAAAACAGGGTTCTCCCTACGAGCAGTACTTC. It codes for CASSLKQGSPYEQYF.